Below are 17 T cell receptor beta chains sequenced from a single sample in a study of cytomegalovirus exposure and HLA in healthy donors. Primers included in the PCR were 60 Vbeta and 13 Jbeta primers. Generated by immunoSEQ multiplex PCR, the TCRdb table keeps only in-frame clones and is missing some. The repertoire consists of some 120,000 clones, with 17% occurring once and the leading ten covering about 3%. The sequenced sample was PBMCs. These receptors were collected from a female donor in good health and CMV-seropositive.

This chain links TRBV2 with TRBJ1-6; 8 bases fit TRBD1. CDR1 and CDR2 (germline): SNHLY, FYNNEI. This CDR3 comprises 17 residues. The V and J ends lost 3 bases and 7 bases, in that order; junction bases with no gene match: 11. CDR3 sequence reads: CASSEIQGASNNSPLHF. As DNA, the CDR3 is TGTGCCAGCAGTGAGATCCAGGGGGCCTCTAACAATTCACCCCTCCACTTT.

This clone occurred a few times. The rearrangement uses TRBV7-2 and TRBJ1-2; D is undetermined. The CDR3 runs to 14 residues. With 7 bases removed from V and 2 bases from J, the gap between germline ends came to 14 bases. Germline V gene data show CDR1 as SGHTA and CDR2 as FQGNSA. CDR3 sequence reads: CASIPRGLNYGYTF. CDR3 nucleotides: TGTGCCAGCATCCCTCGCGGACTGAACTATGGCTACACCTTC.

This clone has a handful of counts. The CDR3 protein is CASSKGGFVRSSYEQYF. The CDR3 DNA reads as TGTGCCAGCAGCAAAGGAGGTTTCGTGCGGAGCTCCTACGAGCAGTACTTC. The J gene is TRBJ2-7, the V gene TRBV5-4; TRBD2 might be the D (5 bases). Germline CDR1 and CDR2: SGHNT and YYREEE (reference sequence). This CDR3 is built from 17 residues. The V end was cut by 4 bases, the J end by 0 bases, with 20 bases between.

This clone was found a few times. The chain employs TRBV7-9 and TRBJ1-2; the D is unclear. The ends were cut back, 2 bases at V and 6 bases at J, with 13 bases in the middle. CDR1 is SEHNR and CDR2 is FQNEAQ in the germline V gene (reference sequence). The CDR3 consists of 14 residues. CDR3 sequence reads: CASSLLPGFDGYTF. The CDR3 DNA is TGTGCCAGCAGCTTACTGCCGGGGTTCGATGGCTACACCTTC.

The CDR3 sequence is CASSSPTGGPSYEQYF. CDR3 DNA: TGTGCCAGCAGCTCCCCTACAGGGGGCCCCTCCTACGAGCAGTACTTC. The chain employs TRBV7-6 and TRBJ2-7; 9 bases are shared with TRBD1. Per germline, CDR1 SGHVS and CDR2 FNYEAQ. This CDR3 has 16 residues. V was pared by 4 bases and J by 0 bases, with 7 bases of the junction left unmatched.

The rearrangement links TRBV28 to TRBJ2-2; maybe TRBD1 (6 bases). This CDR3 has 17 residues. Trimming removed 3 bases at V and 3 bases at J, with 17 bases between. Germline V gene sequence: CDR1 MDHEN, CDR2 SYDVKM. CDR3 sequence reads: CASSFPPVGAYTGELFF. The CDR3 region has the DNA TGTGCCAGCAGTTTTCCCCCCGTGGGGGCATACACCGGGGAGCTGTTTTTT.

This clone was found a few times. This CDR3 is CASSSPGIASYNEQFF. The CDR3 DNA reads TGTGCCAGCAGCTCGCCAGGGATCGCTTCCTACAATGAGCAGTTCTTC. V gene TRBV5-6 combines with J gene TRBJ2-1; tentatively, D is TRBD1 (5 bases). CDR3 length: 16 amino acids. Per the germline V gene, CDR1 is SGHDT and CDR2 is YYEEEE. V was trimmed by 3 bases and J by 1 base, leaving 14 bases between them.

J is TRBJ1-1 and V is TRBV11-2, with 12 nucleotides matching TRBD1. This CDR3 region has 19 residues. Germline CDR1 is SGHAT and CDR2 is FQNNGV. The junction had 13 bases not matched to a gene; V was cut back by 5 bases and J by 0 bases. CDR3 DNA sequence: TGTGCCAGCAGCCCAATAAGGGGTGGGACAGGGGGCATGAACACTGAAGCTTTCTTT. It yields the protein CASSPIRGGTGGMNTEAFF.

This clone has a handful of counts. CDR3: CASSERLAGLRDNEQFF. For the CDR3, the DNA is TGTGCCAGCAGTGAACGGCTAGCGGGATTGAGGGACAATGAGCAGTTCTTC. The chain employs TRBV2 and TRBJ2-1, with 9 bases aligning to TRBD2. The CDR3 runs 17 residues. Germline CDR1 reads SNHLY; CDR2 reads FYNNEI. Losses at the gene ends were 2 bases for V and 5 bases for J; bases not matched to a gene: 10.

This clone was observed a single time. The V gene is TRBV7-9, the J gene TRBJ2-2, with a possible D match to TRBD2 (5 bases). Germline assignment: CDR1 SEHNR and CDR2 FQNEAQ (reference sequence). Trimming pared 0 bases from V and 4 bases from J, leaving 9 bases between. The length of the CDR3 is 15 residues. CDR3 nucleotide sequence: TGTGCCAGCAGCTTAGCTGGGAGAGGCACCGGGGAGCTGTTTTTT. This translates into CASSLAGRGTGELFF.

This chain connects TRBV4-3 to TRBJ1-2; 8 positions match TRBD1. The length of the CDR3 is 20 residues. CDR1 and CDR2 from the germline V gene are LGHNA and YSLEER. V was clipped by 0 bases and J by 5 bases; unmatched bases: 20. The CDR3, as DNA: TGCGCCAGCAGCCAAGATGGGGGCACGGACAGGGAGGCTCTCCGGTATGGCTACACCTTC. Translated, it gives CASSQDGGTDREALRYGYTF.

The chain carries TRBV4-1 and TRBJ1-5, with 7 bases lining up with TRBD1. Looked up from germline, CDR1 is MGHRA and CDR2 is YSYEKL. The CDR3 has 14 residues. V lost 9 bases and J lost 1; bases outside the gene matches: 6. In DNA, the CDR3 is TGCGCCAGTGGGGAGGACAGGAGCAATCAGCCCCAGCATTTT. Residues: CASGEDRSNQPQHF.

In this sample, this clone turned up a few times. The CDR3: CASSFRSWDTGELFF. For the CDR3, the DNA is TGTGCCAGCAGCTTCAGGTCCTGGGACACCGGGGAGCTGTTTTTT. J is TRBJ2-2 and V is TRBV5-6, with D uncertain. Germline V CDR1 and CDR2: SGHDT, YYEEEE. This CDR3 has 15 amino acids. V was cut by 2 bases and J by 3 bases, with 11 bases left in between.

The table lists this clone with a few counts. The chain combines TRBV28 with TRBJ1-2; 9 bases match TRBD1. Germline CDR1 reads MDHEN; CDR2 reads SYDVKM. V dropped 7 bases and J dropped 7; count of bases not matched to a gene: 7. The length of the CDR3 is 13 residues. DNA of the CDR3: TGTGCCAGCACATCGTACAGGGGGCTTGGCTACACCTTC. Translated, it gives CASTSYRGLGYTF.

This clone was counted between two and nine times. The CDR3, as DNA: TGTGCCAGCAGCTTATCCGGTAGGTCAGGACAGCCCCAGCATTTT. As protein: CASSLSGRSGQPQHF. The chain recombines TRBV7-9 with TRBJ1-5; D gene unclear. The CDR3 extends over 15 amino acids. V was shortened by 2 bases and J by 7 bases, with 15 bases between the two germline ends. Germline CDR1 SEHNR, CDR2 FQNEAQ (reference sequence).

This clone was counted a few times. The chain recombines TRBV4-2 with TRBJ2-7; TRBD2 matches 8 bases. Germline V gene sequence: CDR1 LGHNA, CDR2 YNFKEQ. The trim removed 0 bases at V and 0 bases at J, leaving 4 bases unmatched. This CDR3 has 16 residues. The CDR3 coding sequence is TGTGCCAGCAGCCAAGAGGAGCGGGGGCCCTCCTACGAGCAGTACTTC. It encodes CASSQEERGPSYEQYF.

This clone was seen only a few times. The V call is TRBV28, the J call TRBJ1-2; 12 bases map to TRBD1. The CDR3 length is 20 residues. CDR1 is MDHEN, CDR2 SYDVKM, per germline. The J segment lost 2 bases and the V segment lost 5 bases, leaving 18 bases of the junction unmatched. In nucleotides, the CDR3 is TGTGCCAGCAGTCCAAACTTAGGGGGTCGGGACAGGGGGCTAAACTATGGCTACACCTTC. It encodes CASSPNLGGRDRGLNYGYTF.